Listed here are 31 T cell receptor beta chains from one sample, sequenced in a study of T cells in Graves' hyperthyroidism and ophthalmopathy. RNA transcripts yielded amplified TCR beta CDR3 regions. The HTBI primer set served for first-round RT-PCR of the TCR CDR3. TCRdb passed the multiplex PCR reads through MiXCR, listing each CDR3 protein once. The top ten clones hold approximately 8% of a sample with some 720,000 distinct CDR3 sequences, about 16% of them seen once. Sequenced input: blood. The receptor set was obtained from a young man with Graves' hyperthyroidism.

In this sample, this clonotype turned up a few times. This chain connects TRBV24-1 to TRBJ2-1; 7 bases are shared with TRBD2. The CDR3 is 18 amino acids. Germline CDR1 is KGHDR and CDR2 is SFDVKD. J gave up 3 bases and V 4 bases, and 14 bases lay outside the gene matches. The DNA for the CDR3 is TGTGCCACCAGTGACTCGGGACTACCGAGCGGAGTCTACAATGAGCAGTTCTTC. This sequence encodes CATSDSGLPSGVYNEQFF.

The sample holds a few counts of this clonotype. The chain is built from TRBV18 and TRBJ2-7; no firm D call. V lost 3 bases and J lost 4, with 7 bases in between. CDR3 length equals 12 residues. Germline V lookup: CDR1 KGHSH, CDR2 LQKENI. In DNA form, the CDR3 reads TGTGCCAGCTCACCGGTTCTATACGAGCAGTACTTC. Its translation is CASSPVLYEQYF.

The rearrangement links TRBV28 to TRBJ2-7, with D perhaps TRBD2 (7 bases). Germline V gives CDR1 MDHEN, CDR2 SYDVKM. The CDR3 covers 16 residues. The V end lost 3 bases, the J end lost 6 bases, and 21 bases lay between the germline ends. The CDR3 loop reads CASSFRRPGGPLEQYF. CDR3 DNA: TGTGCCAGCAGTTTTAGGCGGCCGGGGGGCCCCCTCGAGCAGTACTTC.

This clonotype is a singleton in its sample. J is TRBJ1-5 and V is TRBV19; D possibly corresponds to TRBD1 (5 bases). The CDR3 loop spans 18 amino acids. V was shortened by 3 bases and J by 1 base, with 19 bases between the two germline ends. CDR1 and CDR2 from the germline V gene are LNHDA and SQIVND (reference sequence). The CDR3 loop is CASSMGPRRYLSNQPQHF. The CDR3 DNA is TGTGCCAGTAGTATGGGGCCCCGGAGGTACTTAAGCAATCAGCCCCAGCATTTT.

This clonotype occurred many times. J is TRBJ2-3 and V is TRBV6-6; D is undetermined. Germline CDR1 and CDR2: MNHNY and SVGAGI (reference sequence). The CDR3 runs 18 residues. Trimming took 0 bases from V and 2 from J, leaving 18 bases between them. This CDR3 reads CASSYSILPRWATDTQYF. The CDR3 DNA sequence: TGTGCCAGCAGTTACTCGATCCTACCACGTTGGGCCACAGATACGCAGTATTTT.

This sequence joins TRBV4-1 and TRBJ2-7; 9 positions agree with TRBD2. The CDR3 length is 16 residues. V lost 1 base and J lost 0; bases outside the gene matches: 4. The germline V gene encodes CDR1 MGHRA and CDR2 YSYEKL. In nucleotides, the CDR3 is TGCGCCAGCAGCCAAGGGAGCGGGAGGCCCTCCTACGAGCAGTACTTC. This codes for CASSQGSGRPSYEQYF.

The V call is TRBV24-1, the J call TRBJ2-1, with D possibly being TRBD1 (5 bases). The CDR3 is 13 residues long. The germline CDR1 and CDR2 sequences are KGHDR and SFDVKD. Between the trimmed V and J ends, which lost 4 bases and 8 bases, there was a span of 11 bases. The CDR3 loop is CATSEPGFDEQFF. The CDR3 DNA sequence: TGTGCCACCAGTGAGCCAGGGTTCGATGAGCAGTTCTTC.

This clonotype was recorded a few times. The J gene is TRBJ1-3, the V gene TRBV24-1; 9 positions agree with TRBD1. V trimming: 7 bases; J trimming: 1 base; junction bases outside the gene matches: 7. From germline, CDR1 is KGHDR and CDR2 SFDVKD. This CDR3 is 16 amino acids long. The CDR3 protein is CATSPGTGTSGNTIYF. CDR3 in DNA: TGTGCCACCAGCCCCGGGACAGGGACATCTGGAAACACCATATATTTT.

This clonotype was seen only a few times. CDR3 DNA: TGTGCCAGCAGCTCCCGGGACCATCAAGAGACCCAGTACTTC. Translating it yields CASSSRDHQETQYF. J is TRBJ2-5 and V is TRBV9; D tentatively fits TRBD1 or TRBD2 (5 bases each). From germline, CDR1 is SGDLS and CDR2 YYNGEE. CDR3 length: 14 residues. The V and J ends lost 4 bases and 2 bases respectively, with 12 bases between them. Complete variable domain (other parts from reference TRBV9 and TRBJ2-5): DSGVTQTPKHLITATGQRVTLRCSPRSGDLSVYWYQQSLDQGLQFLIQYYNGEERAKGNILERFSAQQFPDLHSELNLSSLELGDSALYFCASSSRDHQETQYFGPGTRLLVL.

This clonotype showed up many times. CDR3 protein: CASSQAPSYEQYF. CDR3 nucleotides: TGTGCCAGCAGCCAAGCGCCGTCCTACGAGCAGTACTTC. J is TRBJ2-7 and V is TRBV3-1; no reliable D call. The CDR3 loop spans 13 amino acids. The V gene's germline CDR1 is LGHDT and CDR2 YNNKEL (reference sequence). The germline V and J ends were trimmed by 1 base and 1 base, with 5 bases remaining between them.

The CDR3 DNA reads TGTGCCAGCAGCTTGAGACAGGGGGCGCCGTTCACTGAAGCTTTCTTT. This translates into CASSLRQGAPFTEAFF. The chain couples TRBV7-8 to TRBJ1-1; 10 bases align to TRBD1. The CDR3 length is 16 residues. V gave up 3 bases and J gave up 4 bases; unmatched junction bases: 8. Germline V gene data show CDR1 as SGHVS and CDR2 as FQNEAQ.

This clonotype was seen repeatedly, ten times or more. V gene TRBV7-3 combines with J gene TRBJ2-3, with D tentatively TRBD2 (7 bases). V was shortened by 4 bases and J by 5 bases, with 22 bases between the two germline ends. The CDR3 is 17 residues long. Germline assignment: CDR1 SGHTA and CDR2 FQGTGA. The CDR3 bases are TGTGCCAGCAGCTGGGGGCCACTAGCGCCTAGGGAAGATACGCAGTATTTT. Translated: CASSWGPLAPREDTQYF.

Worth noting for this clonotype: Just one base apart from a much larger clone, this may be a read error. The chain combines TRBV24-1 with TRBJ2-3, with D possibly TRBD2 on 5 matching bases. V was shortened by 5 bases and J by 2 bases, with 10 bases between the two germline ends. Germline CDR1 is KGHDR and CDR2 is SFDVKD. The CDR3 sequence is 14 residues long. CDR3 bases: TGTGCCACCAGTGGCCCGACTATCACAGATACGCAGTATTTT. The encoded protein is CATSGPTITDTQYF.

Only a few counts were recorded for this clonotype. The CDR3 reads CSARDNGPQETQYF. The CDR3, as DNA: TGCAGTGCTAGAGATAATGGACCGCAAGAGACCCAGTACTTC. The chain joins TRBV20-1 to TRBJ2-5; D gene uncertain. Trimming took 0 bases from V and 2 from J, leaving 10 bases between them. CDR3 length equals 14 residues. Germline-derived CDR1 and CDR2 are DFQATT and SNEGSKA (reference sequence).

This clonotype was seen repeatedly, ten times or more. The V and J genes are TRBV30 and TRBJ2-1, with 7 bases matching TRBD2. This CDR3 is built from 15 residues. Germline V gene lookup returns CDR1 GTSNPN and CDR2 SVGIG (reference sequence). V was clipped by 1 base and J by 8 bases; unmatched bases: 11. CDR3 sequence (DNA): TGTGCCTGGAGTGAAACTGGCGGGAGATTTTATGAGCAGTTCTTC. It codes for CAWSETGGRFYEQFF.

This clonotype was observed at least ten times. The rearrangement uses TRBV3-1 and TRBJ2-5; D is uncertain. Trimming took 2 bases from V and 12 from J, leaving 16 bases between them. This CDR3 has 13 residues. Per the germline V gene, CDR1 is LGHDT and CDR2 is YNNKEL (reference sequence). The chain's CDR3 is CASSQTSHRIEYF. For the CDR3, the DNA is TGTGCCAGCAGCCAAACTTCCCACCGTATAGAGTACTTC.

This clonotype was recorded at least ten times. The rearrangement uses TRBV6-1 and TRBJ2-5; a possible D gene is TRBD2 (6 bases). This CDR3 contains 13 residues. Germline lookup yields CDR1 MNHNS and CDR2 SASEGT. V shed 6 bases and J shed 7 bases, with 15 bases lying between them. The CDR3 loop reads CASSGDSWGTQYF. The CDR3 DNA follows: TGTGCCAGCAGCGGGGACTCCTGGGGGACCCAGTACTTC.

This clonotype was observed a handful of times. The gene calls are TRBV19 and TRBJ2-3, with 11 nucleotides matching TRBD1. The CDR3 spans 16 residues. Looked up from germline, CDR1 is LNHDA and CDR2 is SQIVND (reference sequence). The V gene end was trimmed by 3 bases and the J gene end by 4 bases; junction bases not matched to a gene: 6. CDR3 sequence reads: CASSIPGQGASDTQYF. CDR3 nucleotides: TGTGCCAGTAGTATCCCCGGACAGGGGGCATCAGATACGCAGTATTTT.

At least ten counts were recorded for this clonotype. The rearrangement joins TRBV20-1 to TRBJ2-3, with 8 bases matching TRBD2. This CDR3 is 15 amino acids long. Trimming took 4 bases from V and 2 from J; bases not matched to a gene: 8. The germline gives CDR1 DFQATT, CDR2 SNEGSKA (reference sequence). As DNA, the CDR3 is TGCAGTGCTAAGGGGCTAGCGGGCCACACAGATACGCAGTATTTT. Its translation is CSAKGLAGHTDTQYF.

This clonotype has ten or more counts. This rearrangement joins TRBV18 to TRBJ1-1; D call uncertain. Germline values: CDR1 KGHSH, CDR2 LQKENI. The CDR3 is made up of 14 amino acids. V lost 6 bases and J lost 4, with 15 bases in between. The CDR3 DNA reads TGTGCCAGCTCCTCCGGCTTCAAAGGCACTGAAGCTTTCTTT. As protein: CASSSGFKGTEAFF.

V and J are TRBV5-5 and TRBJ2-5; TRBD2 agrees at 7 bases. Trimming at V came to 0 bases and at J to 2 bases, leaving 10 bases not matched to a gene. Germline V lookup: CDR1 SGHKS, CDR2 YYEKEE (reference sequence). The CDR3 has 17 residues. The CDR3 spells CASSLGPGGVGQETQYF. The CDR3 coding sequence is TGTGCCAGCAGCTTGGGGCCGGGAGGTGTGGGACAAGAGACCCAGTACTTC.

The chain employs TRBV6-1 and TRBJ2-6; 8 bases are shared with TRBD2. The CDR3 sequence is 17 residues long. J was trimmed by 0 bases and V by 6 bases; bases with no gene match: 7. Germline CDR1 MNHNS, CDR2 SASEGT. CDR3 coding DNA: TGTGCCAGCAGATTTAGCGGGATGATCTCTGGGGCCAACGTCCTGACTTTC. Its translation: CASRFSGMISGANVLTF.

This clonotype has just a few counts. This sequence joins TRBV18 and TRBJ1-1; D might be TRBD1 (5 bases). Germline CDR1 is KGHSH and CDR2 is LQKENI. V lost 5 bases and J 1 base, leaving 11 bases between the germline ends. The CDR3 runs 14 residues. The CDR3 region has the DNA TGTGCCAGCTCATGGGGACCCCAGAACACTGAAGCTTTCTTT. This codes for CASSWGPQNTEAFF.

V is TRBV30 and J is TRBJ2-2; possibly TRBD2 for D (6 bases). Germline assignment: CDR1 GTSNPN and CDR2 SVGIG (reference sequence). CDR3 size: 14 residues. V lost 2 bases, J lost 10 bases, and 17 bases lay in between. The CDR3 reads CAWSLGGDAAELFF. The CDR3, as DNA: TGTGCCTGGAGTCTCGGGGGAGATGCCGCGGAGCTGTTTTTT.

This clonotype was counted many times. This chain joins TRBV6-1 and TRBJ2-7; 11 bases are shared with TRBD2. The J segment lost 4 bases and the V segment lost 7 bases, leaving 9 bases of the junction unmatched. This CDR3 region has 15 residues. Germline lookup yields CDR1 MNHNS and CDR2 SASEGT. The CDR3 DNA reads as TGTGCCAGCATCGAAAGGGGGACTAGCGGATACGAGCAGTACTTC. It encodes CASIERGTSGYEQYF.

The rearrangement joins TRBV29-1 to TRBJ2-6, with 7 bases that match TRBD1. V was pared by 5 bases and J by 2 bases, with 3 bases of the junction left unmatched. Per the germline V gene, CDR1 is SQVTM and CDR2 is ANQGSEA. The CDR3 sequence is 14 residues long. The CDR3 protein is CSVSDRAGANVLTF. The CDR3 nucleotides are TGCAGCGTTAGTGACAGGGCTGGGGCCAACGTCCTGACTTTC.

This clonotype was seen repeatedly, ten times or more. CDR3 amino acids: CASRVLGGANTGELFF. In nucleotides, the CDR3 is TGTGCCAGCAGAGTTTTGGGGGGGGCTAACACCGGGGAGCTGTTTTTT. The V gene is TRBV12-3 or TRBV12-4, the J gene TRBJ2-2, with D tentatively TRBD2 (7 bases). Trimming removed 6 bases from V and 2 bases from J, with 16 bases in between. This CDR3 has 16 amino acids.

This clonotype was seen a handful of times. This chain connects TRBV28 to TRBJ2-5; D perhaps matches TRBD2 (6 bases). This CDR3 comprises 13 residues. Germline loops: CDR1 MDHEN, CDR2 SYDVKM. V was clipped by 7 bases and J by 2 bases, with 11 bases between them. DNA of the CDR3: TGTGCCAGCAAAAAGGCGGGGCAAGAGACCCAGTACTTC. Translating it yields CASKKAGQETQYF.

This clonotype was detected many times. The chain is built from TRBV13 and TRBJ2-1, with TRBD2 identical over 11 bases. The J segment lost 9 bases and the V segment lost 5 bases, leaving 18 bases of the junction unmatched. The germline V gene encodes CDR1 PRHDT and CDR2 FYEKMQ (reference sequence). This CDR3 comprises 18 residues. The CDR3 nucleotides are TGTGCCAGCAGCGTTCCCGCCGGGACTAGCGGTGGTTGGAGTGAGCAGTTCTTC. Protein: CASSVPAGTSGGWSEQFF.

To note about this clonotype: Its ends do not fully match the called genes, so a read error is possible. V is TRBV28 and J is TRBJ2-3; 7 bases fit TRBD2. This CDR3 is built from 14 residues. The germline V gene has CDR1 MDHEN and CDR2 SYDVKM. CDR3 residues: CASSLYGGTDMQYF. The CDR3 DNA follows: TGTGCCAGCAGTTTGTACGGGGGGACCGATATGCAGTATTTT.

This rearrangement joins TRBV11-2 to TRBJ1-2; D not certain. CDR1 and CDR2 (germline): SGHAT, FQNNGV. The length of the CDR3 is 15 residues. V lost 1 base, J lost 7 bases, and 16 bases lay in between. CDR3 in DNA: TGTGCCAGCAGCTTAGTGGGAGCCGCTATCACTGGCTACACCTTC. Translating it yields CASSLVGAAITGYTF.